This is a list of T cell receptor beta chains from one sample in a study of blood T cell repertoires in COVID-19. TCRdb's copy holds only in-frame clones and misses some; the assay was immunoSEQ multiplex PCR. In the table there are some 320,000 clones, 85% of which are singletons. Sequenced sample: PBMCs or T cells enriched from blood (not recorded which). These receptors came from a woman aged 25 to 45 who had been exposed to COVID-19. The CDR3 runs from the conserved cysteine through the conserved F or W. Fields, in order: V gene, D gene, clone size, J gene, CDR3 DNA, CDR3 protein. The D gene is left open where the match is weak. Where a row states a size, it is once, few, many or the class of an expanded clone; other rows omit it.

TRBV6-6	.	.	TRBJ1-2	TGTGCCAGCAGTTACTACTCTTCGGAGGGCTACACCTTC	CASSYYSSEGYTF
TRBV10-2	.	.	TRBJ2-5	TGCGCCAGCAGTGAGTCAACAGTCCAAGAGACCCAGTACTTC	CASSESTVQETQYF
TRBV12-3/TRBV12-4	TRBD1	.	TRBJ2-7	TGTGCCAGCAGTGCCGGGACAGGCTCTGAGCAGTACTTC	CASSAGTGSEQYF
TRBV7-2	TRBD1	.	TRBJ1-6	TGTGCCAGCAGCTTCGGGACAGGAGATAATTCACCCCTCCACTTT	CASSFGTGDNSPLHF
TRBV6-5	TRBD1	.	TRBJ1-1	TGTGCCAGCAGTTACGACAGGGGGACTGAAGCTTTCTTT	CASSYDRGTEAFF
TRBV15	.	.	TRBJ2-3	TGTGCCACCAGACAAACTAGCACTGCGCAGTATTTT	CATRQTSTAQYF
TRBV7-9	.	.	TRBJ2-7	TGTGCCAGCAGTCCGGACAGCCGCTACGAGCAGTACTTC	CASSPDSRYEQYF
TRBV19	TRBD2	.	TRBJ2-5	TGTGCCAGTAGTATACAAACTCCTGGACTAGCGGGGCACCAAGAGACCCAGTACTTC	CASSIQTPGLAGHQETQYF
TRBV30	TRBD1	.	TRBJ2-7	TGTGCCTGGCAGACAGGGTCCTACGAGCAGTACTTC	CAWQTGSYEQYF
TRBV13	.	.	TRBJ1-6	TGTGCCAGCGGGGAGGGACTTACCTATAATTCACCCCTCCACTTT	CASGEGLTYNSPLHF
TRBV28	.	.	TRBJ2-1	TGTGCCAGCAGTCCTGGACAAGCAGATGAGCAGTTCTTC	CASSPGQADEQFF
TRBV18	TRBD1	few	TRBJ1-5	TGTGCCAGCTCACCCGACAGGGCGTCGGCTCAGCCCCAGCATTTT	CASSPDRASAQPQHF
TRBV7-2	.	.	TRBJ1-2	TGTGCCAGCAGCTTAAACAGGGATTATGGCTACACCTTC	CASSLNRDYGYTF
TRBV28	TRBD1	.	TRBJ2-5	TGTGCCAGCAGTAACCGGGGACAGGGACTCAGGGAGACCCAGTACTTC	CASSNRGQGLRETQYF
TRBV3-1/TRBV3-2	.	.	TRBJ2-7	TGTGCCAGCAGCCAAGATTTTCCAGGCAGGGGCGCCGAGCAGTACTTC	CASSQDFPGRGAEQYF
TRBV5-5	TRBD2	.	TRBJ2-2	TGTGCCAGCAGCTTGTCCGCCTTGACTAGCACGAACACCGGGGAGCTGTTTTTT	CASSLSALTSTNTGELFF
TRBV6-1	TRBD2	.	TRBJ2-7	TGTGCCAGCAGTGAAGGGACTAGCGGGACGAGGGGAGAGCAGTACTTC	CASSEGTSGTRGEQYF
TRBV18	.	.	TRBJ1-6	TGTGCCAGCTCAAAAAGGGAGACGGGTTATAATTCACCCCTCCACTTT	CASSKRETGYNSPLHF
TRBV10-3	TRBD1	.	TRBJ1-5	TGTGCCACCCGACAGGGCCTCAATCAGCCCCAGCATTTT	CATRQGLNQPQHF
TRBV27	TRBD1	few	TRBJ1-4	TGTGCCAGCAGATCAGGGGGTAACGGTGAAAAACTGTTTTTT	CASRSGGNGEKLFF
TRBV6-5	.	.	TRBJ2-2	TGTGCCAGCGGGAGATTAGGCACCGGGGAGCTGTTTTTT	CASGRLGTGELFF
TRBV5-1	.	.	TRBJ2-7	TGCGCCAGCAGCTTGGCTAATAGGGGTTTTTCCTACGAGCAGTACTTC	CASSLANRGFSYEQYF
TRBV12-3/TRBV12-4	TRBD1	.	TRBJ2-7	TGTGCCAGCAGTCGGACAGGGCCCTACGAGCAGTACTTC	CASSRTGPYEQYF
TRBV7-2	TRBD2	.	TRBJ2-1	TGTGCCAGCAGCCTTAGCGGGGGTAGAAATGAGCAGTTCTTC	CASSLSGGRNEQFF
TRBV7-2	TRBD2	.	TRBJ2-2	TGTGCCAGCAGCCAGACTAGCGGAAGGACCGGGGAGCTGTTTTTT	CASSQTSGRTGELFF
TRBV7-9	TRBD2	.	TRBJ2-1	TGTGCCAGCAGCTTGAGCGGGATGGGGGTAGCGGGAGTTAATAATGAGCAGTTCTTC	CASSLSGMGVAGVNNEQFF
TRBV5-1	.	.	TRBJ2-7	TGCGCCAGCAGCCCCGGGCAGGGGGGTTCCTACGAGCAGTACTTC	CASSPGQGGSYEQYF
TRBV3-1/TRBV3-2	TRBD2	.	TRBJ2-2	TGTGCCAGCAGCCCAAGGACTAGCGGGACGGGCGGGGAGCTGTTTTTT	CASSPRTSGTGGELFF